This T cell receptor (beta chain) was sequenced during a study of OX40 agonist ivuxolimab in advanced cancers. Deletions cut 6 bases from V and 9 bases from J, with 17 bases between. CDR1 MDHEN and CDR2 SYDVKM come from the germline V gene. The CDR3 totals 14 residues. Assay used: immunoSEQ multiplex PCR; TCRdb lists only in-frame clones, some missing. The data show some 83,000 clones, approximately 83% seen once. The V gene is TRBV28, the J gene TRBJ2-2; tentative D call: TRBD1 (5 bases). Sequencing used CD4+ or CD8+ T cells sorted from blood, obtained in a trial of the OX40 agonist ivuxolimab. The receptor comes from an adult with an advanced solid tumor such as melanoma, head and neck, liver or kidney cancer. CDR3 DNA sequence: TGTGCCAGCAGCCTCTGGGGCCCCTTTTGGGAGCTGTTTTTT. It yields the protein CASSLWGPFWELFF.